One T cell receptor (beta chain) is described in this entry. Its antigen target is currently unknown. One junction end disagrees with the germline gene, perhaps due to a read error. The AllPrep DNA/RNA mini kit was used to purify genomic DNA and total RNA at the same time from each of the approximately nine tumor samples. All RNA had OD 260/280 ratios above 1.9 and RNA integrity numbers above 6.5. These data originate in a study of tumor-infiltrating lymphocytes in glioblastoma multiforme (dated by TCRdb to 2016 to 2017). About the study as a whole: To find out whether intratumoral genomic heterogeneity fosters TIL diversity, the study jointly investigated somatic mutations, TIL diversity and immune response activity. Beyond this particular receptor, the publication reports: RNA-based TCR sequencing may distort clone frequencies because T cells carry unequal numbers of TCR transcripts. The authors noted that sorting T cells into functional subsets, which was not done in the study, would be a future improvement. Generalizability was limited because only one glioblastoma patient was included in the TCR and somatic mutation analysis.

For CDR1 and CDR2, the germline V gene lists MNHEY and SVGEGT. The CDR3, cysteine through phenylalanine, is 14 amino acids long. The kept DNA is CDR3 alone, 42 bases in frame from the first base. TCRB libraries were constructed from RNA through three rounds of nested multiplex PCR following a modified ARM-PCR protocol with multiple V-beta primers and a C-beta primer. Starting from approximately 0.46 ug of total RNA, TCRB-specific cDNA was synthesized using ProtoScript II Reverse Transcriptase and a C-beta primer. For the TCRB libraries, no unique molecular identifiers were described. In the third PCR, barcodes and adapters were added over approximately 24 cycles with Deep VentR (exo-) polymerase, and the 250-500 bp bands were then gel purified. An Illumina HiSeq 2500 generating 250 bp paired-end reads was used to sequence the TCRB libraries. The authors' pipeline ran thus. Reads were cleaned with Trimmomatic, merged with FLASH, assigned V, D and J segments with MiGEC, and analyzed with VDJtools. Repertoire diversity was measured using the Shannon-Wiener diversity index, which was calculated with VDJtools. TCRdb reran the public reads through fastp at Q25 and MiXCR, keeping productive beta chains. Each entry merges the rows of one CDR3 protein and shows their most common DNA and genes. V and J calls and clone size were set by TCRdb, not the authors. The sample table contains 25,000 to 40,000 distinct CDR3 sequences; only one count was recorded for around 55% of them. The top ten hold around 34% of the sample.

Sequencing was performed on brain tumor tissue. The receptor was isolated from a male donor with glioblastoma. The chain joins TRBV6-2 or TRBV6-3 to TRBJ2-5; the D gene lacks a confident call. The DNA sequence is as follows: TGTGCCAGCAGTTACGATGACGCCCAAGAGGCCCAGTACTTC. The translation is CASSYDDAQEAQYF.